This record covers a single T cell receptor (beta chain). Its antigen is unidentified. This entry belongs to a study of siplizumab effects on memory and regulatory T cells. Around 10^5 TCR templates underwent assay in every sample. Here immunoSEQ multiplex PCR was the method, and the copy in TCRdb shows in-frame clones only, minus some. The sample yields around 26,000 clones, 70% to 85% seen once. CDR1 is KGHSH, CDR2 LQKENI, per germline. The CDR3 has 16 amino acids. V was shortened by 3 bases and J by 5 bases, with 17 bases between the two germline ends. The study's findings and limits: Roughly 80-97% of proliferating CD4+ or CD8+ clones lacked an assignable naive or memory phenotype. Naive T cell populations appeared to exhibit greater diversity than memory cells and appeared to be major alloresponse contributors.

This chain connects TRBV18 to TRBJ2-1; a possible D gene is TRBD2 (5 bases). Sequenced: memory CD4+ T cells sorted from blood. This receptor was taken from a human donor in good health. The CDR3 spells CASSPSLGLANNEQFF. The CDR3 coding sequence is TGTGCCAGCTCACCCTCCTTAGGACTGGCCAACAATGAGCAGTTCTTC. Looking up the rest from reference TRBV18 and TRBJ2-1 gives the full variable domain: NAGVMQNPRHLVRRRGQEARLRCSPMKGHSHVYWYRQLPEEGLKFMVYLQKENIIDESGMPKERFSAEFPKEGPSILRIQQVVRGDSAAYFCASSPSLGLANNEQFFGPGTRLTVL.